This record concerns one TCR beta chain sequence. This sample includes further DNA sequences coding for the same CDR3. The sample is drawn from a study of cytotoxic CD8 clonotypes in ibrutinib-treated CLL. Germline trimming cut 3 bases from V and 1 base from J; bases unmatched to any gene: 4. Germline V gives CDR1 SGDLS, CDR2 YYNGEE. The CDR3 has 15 amino acids. Some clones are missing from TCRdb's copy, which holds only in-frame ones; the method was immunoSEQ multiplex PCR. The repertoire holds about 200,000 clones, with over 55% as singletons. The specimen was PBMCs, collected after 24 months of ibrutinib treatment. This TCR was sampled from a human donor with chronic lymphocytic leukemia. The chain joins TRBV9 to TRBJ2-7, with 10 positions matching TRBD2. The CDR3, as DNA: TGTGCCAGCAGCGCTGGGACTAGCGCATCCTACGAGCAGTACTTC. Its translation: CASSAGTSASYEQYF.